These T cell receptor beta chains were read from a single sample in a study of blood T cell repertoires in COVID-19. Some clones are missing from TCRdb's copy, which holds only in-frame ones; the method was immunoSEQ multiplex PCR. The sample records 150,000 to 200,000 clones, about 86% being singletons. What was sequenced was peripheral blood. Source of these receptors: an elderly woman with acute or convalescent COVID-19. The CDR3 runs from the conserved cysteine through the conserved F or W. The D gene is left open where the match is weak. The size field is filled for only some rows; it gives once, few, many or a size class.

V	J	D	size	CDR3	DNA
TRBV25-1	TRBJ2-7	TRBD1	-	CASSGGTGLYEQYF	TGTGCCAGCAGTGGAGGGACAGGGTTGTACGAGCAGTACTTC
TRBV7-2	TRBJ2-7	-	-	CASSLARGSYEQYF	TGTGCCAGCAGCTTAGCCCGAGGCTCCTACGAGCAGTACTTC
TRBV5-1	TRBJ2-1	-	-	CASSLRGSYIEQFF	TGCGCCAGCAGCTTGAGGGGTTCCTACATTGAGCAGTTCTTC
TRBV11-2	TRBJ2-3	-	-	CASSNQGGATDTQYF	TGTGCCAGCAGCAACCAGGGCGGGGCCACAGATACGCAGTATTTT
TRBV5-1	TRBJ1-1	TRBD1	-	CASSAGTANTEAFF	TGCGCCAGCAGCGCCGGGACAGCGAACACTGAAGCTTTCTTT
TRBV3-1/TRBV3-2	TRBJ2-1	TRBD2	once	CASSPLRGRGGDEQFF	TGTGCCAGCAGCCCCCTACGGGGGCGGGGGGGCGATGAGCAGTTCTTC
TRBV3-1/TRBV3-2	TRBJ2-1	-	-	CASSQGVSVARVHEQFF	TGTGCCAGCAGCCAAGGAGTTTCGGTTGCGAGAGTCCATGAGCAGTTCTTC
TRBV2	TRBJ2-5	TRBD2	-	CASSPTTSGGRETQYF	TGTGCCAGCAGTCCCACGACTAGCGGGGGACGAGAGACCCAGTACTTC
TRBV5-8	TRBJ2-5	TRBD2	-	CASSPGLVTRETQYF	TGTGCCAGCAGCCCCGGACTAGTTACACGGGAGACCCAGTACTTC
TRBV10-2	TRBJ2-2	TRBD1	-	CARSGTGGSRTGELFF	TGCGCCAGATCCGGGACAGGGGGCTCCCGCACCGGGGAGCTGTTTTTT
TRBV3-1/TRBV3-2	TRBJ2-2	-	-	CASSQVVGGGELFF	TGTGCCAGCAGCCAAGTCGTTGGAGGGGGGGAGCTGTTTTTT
TRBV6-2/TRBV6-3	TRBJ2-3	TRBD2	-	CASSYSRTSLHQSTDTQYF	TGTGCCAGCAGTTACTCCCGGACTAGCCTTCATCAGAGCACAGATACGCAGTATTTT
TRBV21-1	TRBJ1-2	-	medium-sized	CASRTFGEGYGYTF	TGTGCCAGCAGAACTTTTGGGGAGGGCTATGGCTACACCTTC
TRBV18	TRBJ2-2	-	-	CASPTAPRQEQRELFF	TGTGCCAGCCCAACGGCGCCTAGACAGGAACAGCGGGAGCTGTTTTTT
TRBV10-3	TRBJ2-5	TRBD2	-	CAIRGTSGIPYF	TGTGCCATCAGGGGGACTAGCGGGATTCCGTACTTC
TRBV19	TRBJ1-1	-	-	CASSIITELNTEAFF	TGTGCCAGTAGTATCATAACAGAACTGAACACTGAAGCTTTCTTT
TRBV4-2	TRBJ2-3	TRBD1	-	CASSLRDRSTDTQYF	TGTGCCAGCAGCCTACGGGACAGATCCACAGATACGCAGTATTTT
TRBV7-2	TRBJ2-3	-	-	CASSSPGKPGSTDTQYF	TGTGCCAGCAGCTCCCCGGGGAAACCGGGCAGCACAGATACGCAGTATTTT
TRBV19	TRBJ2-1	-	-	CASSIIRASDSYNEQFF	TGTGCCAGTAGTATAATTAGGGCTAGCGACTCCTACAATGAGCAGTTCTTC
TRBV30	TRBJ1-1	-	-	CAWRNQGSFAEAFF	TGTGCCTGGAGGAACCAGGGGAGTTTCGCTGAAGCTTTCTTT
TRBV7-9	TRBJ1-4	-	-	CASSLDQGYNEKLFF	TGTGCCAGCAGCTTAGATCAGGGATATAATGAAAAACTGTTTTTT
TRBV7-2	TRBJ1-5	TRBD1	-	CASSFHRGPQPQHF	TGTGCCAGCAGCTTTCACAGGGGGCCTCAGCCCCAGCATTTT
TRBV7-9	TRBJ2-5	TRBD2	-	CASSSLAGGPVGTQYF	TGTGCCAGCAGCTCCCTAGCGGGGGGGCCCGTCGGGACCCAGTACTTC
TRBV2	TRBJ2-1	TRBD2	-	CASSGLAGFIEQFF	TGTGCCAGCAGTGGACTAGCGGGATTTATTGAGCAGTTCTTC
TRBV6-2/TRBV6-3	TRBJ1-5	TRBD1	-	CASSYTGGYQPQHF	TGTGCCAGCAGTTACACAGGGGGCTACCAGCCCCAGCATTTT
TRBV5-1	TRBJ1-6	-	-	CASSPQGISNSPLHF	TGCGCCAGCAGCCCCCAGGGGATCAGCAATTCACCCCTCCACTTT
TRBV11-3	TRBJ2-2	-	-	CASSGRNTGELFF	TGTGCCAGCAGCGGGCGGAACACCGGGGAGCTGTTTTTT
TRBV19	TRBJ2-7	TRBD1	-	CASRTGGVKDEQYF	TGTGCCAGTAGGACAGGGGGAGTAAAGGACGAGCAGTACTTC
TRBV6-4	TRBJ1-1	-	-	CASSDTEGTEAFF	TGTGCCAGCAGTGACACGGAGGGGACTGAAGCTTTCTTT
TRBV29-1	TRBJ2-3	TRBD1	-	CSVNRDRENTDTQYF	TGCAGCGTGAACCGGGACAGGGAAAACACAGATACGCAGTATTTT
TRBV11-2	TRBJ2-7	-	-	CASSLRIATHEQYF	TGTGCCAGCAGCTTAAGGATAGCGACCCACGAGCAGTACTTC
TRBV9	TRBJ1-3	-	-	CASSVGSSVSGNTIYF	TGTGCCAGCAGCGTTGGTAGCAGCGTCTCTGGAAACACCATATATTTT
TRBV28	TRBJ2-4	-	-	CASSPRAVPLAKNIQYF	TGTGCCAGCAGTCCGAGGGCAGTTCCGTTAGCCAAAAACATTCAGTACTTC
TRBV6-5	TRBJ1-2	-	-	CASSSDRSSSYTF	TGTGCCAGCAGTTCCGACAGAAGCTCGAGCTACACCTTC
TRBV30	TRBJ1-1	TRBD1	-	CAWSVWDRGNTEAFF	TGTGCCTGGAGTGTTTGGGACAGGGGGAACACTGAAGCTTTCTTT
TRBV19	TRBJ2-3	TRBD1	few	CASSHTGGAQYF	TGTGCCAGTAGTCACACAGGGGGCGCGCAGTATTTT
TRBV24-1	TRBJ2-3	-	-	CATSDLTRLQRPPDTQYF	TGTGCCACCAGTGATTTGACGCGCCTCCAGCGTCCCCCAGATACGCAGTATTTT
TRBV7-2	TRBJ1-2	-	once	CASSRRQAYGYTF	TGTGCCAGCAGCCGGAGGCAGGCCTATGGCTACACCTTC
TRBV19	TRBJ2-2	TRBD2	-	CASSIGGDTGELFF	TGTGCCAGTAGTATTGGGGGGGACACCGGGGAGCTGTTTTTT
TRBV7-9	TRBJ1-5	TRBD1	-	CASSPQGTVNQPQHF	TGTGCCAGCAGCCCACAGGGGACAGTCAATCAGCCCCAGCATTTT
TRBV6-6	TRBJ2-7	TRBD2	few	CASSFVAGREGGEQYF	TGTGCCAGCAGTTTCGTTGCTGGCAGGGAGGGCGGTGAGCAGTACTTC
TRBV10-3	TRBJ2-3	-	-	CAISDPGRGYGDTQYF	TGTGCCATCAGTGATCCCGGAAGGGGCTACGGGGATACGCAGTATTTT
TRBV3-1/TRBV3-2	TRBJ2-1	TRBD2	-	CASSHTGGGNEQFF	TGTGCCAGCAGCCACACTGGCGGGGGAAATGAGCAGTTCTTC
TRBV19	TRBJ2-3	-	-	CASRTRLEVPTDTQYF	TGTGCCAGTAGAACCCGACTAGAGGTCCCCACAGATACGCAGTATTTT
TRBV7-9	TRBJ2-3	-	few	CASSLAQGSTDTQYF	TGTGCCAGCAGCTTAGCGCAGGGTAGCACAGATACGCAGTATTTT
TRBV6-4	TRBJ2-7	-	-	CASSEIGGALAYEQYF	TGTGCCAGCAGTGAGATAGGGGGGGCCCTAGCCTACGAGCAGTACTTC
TRBV7-9	TRBJ1-2	-	few	CASSPGQLGPGYTF	TGTGCCAGCAGCCCCGGACAGCTAGGACCCGGCTACACCTTC
TRBV28	TRBJ1-2	TRBD1	-	CATGGDRQLYGYTF	TGTGCCACCGGAGGGGACAGACAGTTGTATGGCTACACCTTC
TRBV7-2	TRBJ1-4	-	once	CASSIRGGEQKLFF	TGTGCCAGCAGCATAAGGGGCGGAGAGCAAAAACTGTTTTTT
TRBV7-2	TRBJ2-1	-	-	CASSLEQVGNEQFF	TGTGCCAGCAGCTTAGAACAGGTAGGCAATGAGCAGTTCTTC
TRBV4-1	TRBJ1-2	TRBD1	few	CASTSNDRALFYGYTF	TGCGCCAGCACCTCGAACGACAGGGCCCTATTCTATGGCTACACCTTC
TRBV5-1	TRBJ2-7	TRBD1	-	CASSRRTGSRYEQYF	TGCGCCAGCAGCCGCCGGACAGGGTCAAGGTACGAGCAGTACTTC
TRBV28	TRBJ2-1	TRBD2	-	CASSISGSGSYNEQFF	TGTGCCAGCAGCATAAGCGGGAGTGGGTCCTACAATGAGCAGTTCTTC
TRBV19	TRBJ1-1	-	-	CASSIVGLNTEAFF	TGTGCCAGTAGTATAGTGGGCCTTAACACTGAAGCTTTCTTT
TRBV4-1	TRBJ2-1	-	-	CASSRGIQVNEQFF	TGCGCCAGCAGCCGTGGAATACAGGTCAATGAGCAGTTCTTC
TRBV7-9	TRBJ2-7	-	-	CASSLRELTTYEQYF	TGTGCCAGCAGCTTACGGGAGCTCACTACCTACGAGCAGTACTTC
TRBV2	TRBJ2-4	-	-	CASRAVLAKNIQYF	TGTGCCAGCAGAGCGGTTCTAGCCAAAAACATTCAGTACTTC